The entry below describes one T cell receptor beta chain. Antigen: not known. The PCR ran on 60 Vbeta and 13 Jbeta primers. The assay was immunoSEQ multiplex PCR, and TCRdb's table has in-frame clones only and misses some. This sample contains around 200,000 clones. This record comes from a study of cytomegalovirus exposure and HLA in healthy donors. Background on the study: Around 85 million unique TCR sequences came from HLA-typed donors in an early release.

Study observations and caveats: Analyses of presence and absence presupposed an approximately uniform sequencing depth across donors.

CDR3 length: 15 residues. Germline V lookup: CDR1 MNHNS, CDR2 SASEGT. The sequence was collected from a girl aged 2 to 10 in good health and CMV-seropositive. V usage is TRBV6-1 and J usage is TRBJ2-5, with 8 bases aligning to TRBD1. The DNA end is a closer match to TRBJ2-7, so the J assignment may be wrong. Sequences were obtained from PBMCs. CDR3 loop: CASLPTRGPSYEQYF. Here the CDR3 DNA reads TGTGCCAGCTTACCTACCAGGGGGCCCTCCTACGAGCAGTACTTC.